These 4 T cell receptor beta chains originate from one sample sequenced in a study of blood T cell repertoires in COVID-19. Some clones are missing from TCRdb's copy, which holds only in-frame ones; the method was immunoSEQ multiplex PCR. The sample has over 100,000 clones, roughly 80% seen once; the top ten hold around a sixth. Sequencing was carried out using peripheral blood. The receptors come from a woman aged 60 to 75 with acute or convalescent COVID-19.

The chain combines TRBV6-5 with TRBJ1-5; D is perhaps TRBD1 (5 bases). Trimming removed 6 bases from V and 5 bases from J, with 14 bases in between. The CDR3 is 14 amino acids. CDR1 is MNHEY and CDR2 is SVGAGI in the germline V gene. This chain's CDR3 is CASSLNQGYQPQHF. DNA for the CDR3: TGTGCCAGCAGCCTGAATCAGGGTTATCAGCCCCAGCATTTT.

The chain links TRBV12-3 or TRBV12-4 to TRBJ2-7; 9 positions agree with TRBD2. V trimming: 6 bases; J trimming: 7 bases; junction bases outside the gene matches: 4. This CDR3 spans 12 amino acids. CDR3 sequence (DNA): TGTGCCAGCAGCCGGACTAGCGAGGAGCAGTACTTC. It codes for CASSRTSEEQYF.

This clone turned up a few times. The chain uses TRBV2 and TRBJ1-5; perhaps TRBD1 as D (6 bases). Germline loops: CDR1 SNHLY, CDR2 FYNNEI. This CDR3 spans 16 amino acids. Between the trimmed V and J ends, which lost 6 bases and 4 bases, there was a span of 19 bases. In DNA form, the CDR3 reads TGTGCCAGCAGGGCTGAGAGTGGACAGCGAAATCAGCCCCAGCATTTT. It codes for CASRAESGQRNQPQHF. Full variable domain (outside the CDR3, taken from reference TRBV2 and TRBJ1-5): EPEVTQTPSHQVTQMGQEVILRCVPISNHLYFYWYRQILGQKVEFLVSFYNNEISEKSEIFDDQFSVERPDGSNFTLKIRSTKLEDSAMYFCASRAESGQRNQPQHFGDGTRLSIL.

The chain joins TRBV18 to TRBJ2-7, with TRBD2 matching over 10 bases. V dropped 3 bases and J dropped 4; count of bases not matched to a gene: 0. The germline V gene has CDR1 KGHSH and CDR2 LQKENI. The CDR3 loop spans 13 amino acids. This CDR3 reads CASSPGLAYEQYF. The CDR3 region has the DNA TGTGCCAGCTCACCGGGACTAGCGTACGAGCAGTACTTC. The full variable domain, rest sourced from reference TRBV18 and TRBJ2-7, is NAGVMQNPRHLVRRRGQEARLRCSPMKGHSHVYWYRQLPEEGLKFMVYLQKENIIDESGMPKERFSAEFPKEGPSILRIQQVVRGDSAAYFCASSPGLAYEQYFGPGTRLTVT.